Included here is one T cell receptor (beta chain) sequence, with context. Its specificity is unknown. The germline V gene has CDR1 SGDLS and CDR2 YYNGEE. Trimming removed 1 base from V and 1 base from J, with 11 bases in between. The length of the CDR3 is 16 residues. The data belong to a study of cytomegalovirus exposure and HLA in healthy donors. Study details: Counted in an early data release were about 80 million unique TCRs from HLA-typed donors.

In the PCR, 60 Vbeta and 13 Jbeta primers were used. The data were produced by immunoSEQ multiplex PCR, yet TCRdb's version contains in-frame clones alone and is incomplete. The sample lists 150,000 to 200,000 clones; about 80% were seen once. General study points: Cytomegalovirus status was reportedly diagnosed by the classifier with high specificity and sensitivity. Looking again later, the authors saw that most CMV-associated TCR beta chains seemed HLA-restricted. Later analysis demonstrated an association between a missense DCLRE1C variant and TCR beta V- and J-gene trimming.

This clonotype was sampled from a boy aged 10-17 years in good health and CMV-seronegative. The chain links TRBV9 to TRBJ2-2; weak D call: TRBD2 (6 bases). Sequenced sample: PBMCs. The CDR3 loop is CASSVRGTGNTGELFF. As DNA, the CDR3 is TGTGCCAGCAGCGTACGGGGGACGGGGAACACCGGGGAGCTGTTTTTT. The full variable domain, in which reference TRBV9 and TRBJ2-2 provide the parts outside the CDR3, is DSGVTQTPKHLITATGQRVTLRCSPRSGDLSVYWYQQSLDQGLQFLIQYYNGEERAKGNILERFSAQQFPDLHSELNLSSLELGDSALYFCASSVRGTGNTGELFFGEGSRLTVL.